These 15 T cell receptor beta chains originate from one sample sequenced in a study of beta chain features in type 1 diabetes. Antigens of these TCRs are unknown. Study-wide points: All four CD4+ subsets from Type 1 diabetes patients carried moderately but significantly shorter TCRB CDR3s.

The investigators reverse transcribed all of the isolated RNA, so they sequenced expressed TCRB transcripts. Assay: immunoSEQ multiplex PCR; the TCRdb copy retains only in-frame clones and omits some. The table records hundreds of thousands of clones, roughly a tenth of them present only once. Sequenced sample: central memory CD4+ T cells from blood. Source of these receptors: a man aged 25 to 40 with type 1 diabetes.

V gene TRBV29-1 combines with J gene TRBJ2-3; 10 bases are shared with TRBD1. The CDR3 has 14 residues. The germline gives CDR1 SQVTM, CDR2 ANQGSEA. V dropped 7 bases and J dropped 4; count of bases not matched to a gene: 8. The CDR3 DNA sequence: TGCAGCGCTTTGACAGGGGGCCAAGCAGATACGCAGTATTTT. Translated: CSALTGGQADTQYF.

With respect to this clone: Since a much larger clone is just one base distant, this may be a read error. The V and J genes are TRBV2 and TRBJ1-2, with TRBD1 as a possible D gene (6 bases). This CDR3 is built from 12 residues. Germline loops: CDR1 SNHLY, CDR2 FYNNEI. Trimming stripped 6 bases from V and 4 bases from J, with 9 bases between. This chain's CDR3 is CASSGDIYGYTF. DNA of the CDR3: TGTGCCAGCAGCGGGGACATCTATGGCTACACCTTC.

This clone has only a few counts. The J gene is TRBJ2-5, the V gene TRBV5-1; D gene ambiguous. The CDR3 has 15 amino acids. Germline V gene sequence: CDR1 SGHRS, CDR2 YFSETQ. V gave up 0 bases and J gave up 5 bases, with 14 bases separating them. The CDR3, as DNA: TGCGCCAGCAGCTTGGAAGTCAGTCAGTCGGAGACCCAGTACTTC. It translates to CASSLEVSQSETQYF.

The table lists this clone with a few counts. This chain links TRBV15 with TRBJ2-5, with D uncertain. CDR3 length: 11 residues. Germline assignment: CDR1 LNHNV and CDR2 YYDKDF (reference sequence). With 4 bases removed from V and 2 bases from J, the gap between germline ends came to 2 bases. The CDR3 sequence is CATSTQETQYF. The CDR3 coding sequence is TGTGCCACCAGCACGCAAGAGACCCAGTACTTC.

This clone has a handful of counts. J is TRBJ1-3 and V is TRBV4-1, with TRBD1 matching 8 bases. CDR3 length: 18 amino acids. CDR1 MGHRA and CDR2 YSYEKL come from the germline V gene. Trimming cost V 0 bases and J 3 bases; bases outside gene matches: 10. The DNA for the CDR3 is TGCGCCAGCAGCCAAGATATTCGGACAGGGTGGTATGGAAACACCATATATTTT. It is translated as CASSQDIRTGWYGNTIYF.

V is TRBV5-6 and J is TRBJ2-1; 9 nucleotides agree with TRBD1. The CDR3 sequence is 15 residues long. Germline trimming cut 2 bases from V and 6 bases from J; bases unmatched to any gene: 6. Germline V CDR1 and CDR2: SGHDT, YYEEEE. The CDR3 here is CASSFGDRVSNEQFF. DNA for the CDR3: TGTGCCAGCAGCTTTGGGGACAGGGTCTCCAATGAGCAGTTCTTC.

This clone has only a few counts. This chain links TRBV27 with TRBJ1-4; 8 bases match TRBD1. Germline V lookup: CDR1 MNHEY, CDR2 SMNVEV (reference sequence). V was clipped by 5 bases and J by 4 bases; unmatched bases: 6. This CDR3 has 15 amino acids. The CDR3 DNA reads as TGTGCCAGCAGTCCCCGACAGGGGTTTAATGAAAAACTGTTTTTT. This gives the protein CASSPRQGFNEKLFF.

This clone came up a few times. The genes are TRBV29-1 and TRBJ2-7; D possibly uses TRBD1 or TRBD2 (5 bases each). V was shortened by 7 bases and J by 5 bases, with 15 bases between the two germline ends. The CDR3 contains 12 residues. Germline-derived CDR1 and CDR2 are SQVTM and ANQGSEA. CDR3: CSAERGGHEQYF. The CDR3 DNA sequence: TGCAGCGCCGAAAGGGGCGGGCACGAGCAGTACTTC.

This clone has only one observation. This chain joins TRBV5-1 and TRBJ1-1; unclear D gene. The V end was cut by 0 bases, the J end by 5 bases, with 17 bases between. Germline CDR1 SGHRS, CDR2 YFSETQ. The CDR3 totals 16 residues. The CDR3 region has the DNA TGCGCCAGCAGCTTGGCGCGGAGGCGAGGAAAAACTGAAGCTTTCTTT. It encodes CASSLARRRGKTEAFF.

The chain uses TRBV5-4 and TRBJ2-1; maybe TRBD2 (6 bases). The CDR3 loop spans 13 amino acids. With 5 bases removed from V and 7 bases from J, the gap between germline ends came to 13 bases. Germline CDR1 is SGHNT and CDR2 is YYREEE (reference sequence). DNA for the CDR3: TGTGCCAGCAGGCCGGGACTCTCAAATGAGCAGTTCTTC. Its translation: CASRPGLSNEQFF.

A few counts support this clone. J is TRBJ2-1 and V is TRBV18, with D perhaps being TRBD1 or TRBD2 (5 bases each). CDR3 length equals 13 residues. V lost 1 base, J lost 8 bases, and 9 bases lay in between. Germline-derived CDR1 and CDR2 are KGHSH and LQKENI. CDR3 in amino acids: CASSPLGVDEQFF. In DNA form, the CDR3 reads TGTGCCAGCTCACCACTGGGGGTGGATGAGCAGTTCTTC.

This sequence joins TRBV7-2 and TRBJ1-5, with TRBD1 matching over 8 bases. The CDR3 totals 14 residues. With V trimmed by 2 bases and J by 7 bases, 4 bases remained unmatched. Germline CDR1 is SGHTA and CDR2 is FQGNSA. The CDR3 region has the DNA TGTGCCAGCAGCTTAAGTTCAGGGGGCCAGCCCCAGCATTTT. Amino acids: CASSLSSGGQPQHF.

Notes on this clone: The junction departs from the called germline gene at one end, perhaps through a read error. The chain is built from TRBV2 and TRBJ2-3; 9 bases fit TRBD1. Germline CDR1 reads SNHLY; CDR2 reads FYNNEI. CDR3 size: 14 residues. The CDR3 DNA is TGTGCCAGCGGACTGGACAGGGGCACAGATACGCAGTATTTC. This sequence encodes CASGLDRGTDTQYF.

This clone turned up a few times. The rearrangement joins TRBV4-3 to TRBJ2-7; no definite D call. V lost 0 bases and J lost 0, with 6 bases in between. The germline V gene encodes CDR1 LGHNA and CDR2 YSLEER. This CDR3 region has 14 residues. This CDR3 reads CASSQDLGSYEQYF. The CDR3 nucleotides are TGCGCCAGCAGCCAAGACTTGGGCTCCTACGAGCAGTACTTC.

For this clone: This sample includes further DNA sequences coding for the same CDR3. The chain carries TRBV25-1 and TRBJ2-7, with a possible D match to TRBD2 (6 bases). V lost 6 bases and J 1 base, leaving 7 bases between the germline ends. This CDR3 is 12 amino acids long. The V gene's germline CDR1 is MGHDK and CDR2 SYGVNS. The CDR3 DNA reads TGTGCCAGCAGCCGGGGGTCCTACGAGCAGTACTTC. Translation: CASSRGSYEQYF.